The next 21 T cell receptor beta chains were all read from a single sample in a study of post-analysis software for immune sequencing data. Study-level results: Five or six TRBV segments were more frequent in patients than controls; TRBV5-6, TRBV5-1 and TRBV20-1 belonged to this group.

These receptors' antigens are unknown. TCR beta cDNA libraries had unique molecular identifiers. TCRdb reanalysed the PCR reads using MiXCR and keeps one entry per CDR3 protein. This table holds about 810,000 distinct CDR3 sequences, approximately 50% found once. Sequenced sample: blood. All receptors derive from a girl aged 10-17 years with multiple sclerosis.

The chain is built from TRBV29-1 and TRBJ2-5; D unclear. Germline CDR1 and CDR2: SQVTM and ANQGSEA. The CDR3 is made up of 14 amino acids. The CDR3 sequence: CGARGRLLQETQYF. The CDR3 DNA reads TGCGGCGCCCGAGGTCGGCTACTCCAAGAGACCCAGTACTTC.

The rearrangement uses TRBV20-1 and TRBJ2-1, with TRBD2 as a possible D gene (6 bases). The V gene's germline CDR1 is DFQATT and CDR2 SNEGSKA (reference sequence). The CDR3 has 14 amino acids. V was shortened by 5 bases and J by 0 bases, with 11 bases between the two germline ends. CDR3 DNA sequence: TGCAGTGCTTTACTAGCTGCCTCCTACAATGAGCAGTTCTTC. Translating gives CSALLAASYNEQFF.

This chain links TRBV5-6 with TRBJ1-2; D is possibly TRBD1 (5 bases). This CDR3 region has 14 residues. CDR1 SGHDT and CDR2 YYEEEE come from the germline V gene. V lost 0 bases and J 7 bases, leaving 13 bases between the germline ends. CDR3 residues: CASSLGQTVFGYTF. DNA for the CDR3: TGTGCCAGCAGCTTGGGACAGACGGTCTTTGGCTACACCTTC.

CDR3 protein: CSAPDRGPTDGYTF. For the CDR3, the DNA is TGCAGTGCTCCAGACAGGGGGCCAACGGATGGCTACACCTTC. The gene calls are TRBV20-1 and TRBJ1-2; the match to TRBD1 covers 10 bases. Germline V gives CDR1 DFQATT, CDR2 SNEGSKA (reference sequence). The CDR3 loop spans 14 amino acids. Germline trimming cut 5 bases from V and 6 bases from J; bases unmatched to any gene: 9.

DNA for the CDR3: TGTGCCACCAGCAGAGATGGTCGCAGGGCGCACGACACAGATACGCAGTATTTT. It yields the protein CATSRDGRRAHDTDTQYF. This chain connects TRBV15 to TRBJ2-3; TRBD1 is a possible D gene (5 bases). The CDR3 extends over 18 amino acids. The germline V gene has CDR1 LNHNV and CDR2 YYDKDF (reference sequence). Deletions cut 0 bases from V and 2 bases from J, with 18 bases between. Combining the CDR3 with reference TRBV15 and TRBJ2-3 gives the whole variable domain DAMVIQNPRYQVTQFGKPVTLSCSQTLNHNVMYWYQQKSSQAPKLLFHYYDKDFNNEADTPDNFQSRRPNTSFCFLDIRSPGLGDTAMYLCATSRDGRRAHDTDTQYFGPGTRLTVL.

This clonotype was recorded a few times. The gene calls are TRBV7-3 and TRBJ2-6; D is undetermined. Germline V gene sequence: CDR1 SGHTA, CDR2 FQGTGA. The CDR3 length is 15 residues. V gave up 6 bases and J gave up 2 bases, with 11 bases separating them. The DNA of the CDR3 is TGTGCCAGCAGGCTGCCCTACCCTGGGGCCAACGTCCTGACTTTC. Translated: CASRLPYPGANVLTF.

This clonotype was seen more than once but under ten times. CDR3 sequence: CASSLNPPEQDYNSPLHF. For the CDR3, the DNA is TGCGCCAGCAGCTTGAATCCCCCCGAGCAAGACTATAATTCACCCCTCCACTTT. The chain has TRBV5-1 and TRBJ1-6; D not resolved. The V end lost 1 base, the J end lost 3 bases, and 17 bases lay between the germline ends. Germline CDR1 and CDR2: SGHRS and YFSETQ. The CDR3 is 18 amino acids. Combining the CDR3 with reference TRBV5-1 and TRBJ1-6 gives the whole variable domain KAGVTQTPRYLIKTRGQQVTLSCSPISGHRSVSWYQQTPGQGLQFLFEYFSETQRNKGNFPGRFSGRQFSNSRSEMNVSTLELGDSALYLCASSLNPPEQDYNSPLHFGNGTRLTVT.

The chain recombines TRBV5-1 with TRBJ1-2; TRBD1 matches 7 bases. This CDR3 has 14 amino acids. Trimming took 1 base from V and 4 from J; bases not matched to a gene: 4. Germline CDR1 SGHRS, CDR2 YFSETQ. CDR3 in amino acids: CASSLPGGTYGYTF. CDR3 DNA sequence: TGCGCCAGCAGCTTGCCAGGGGGAACCTATGGCTACACCTTC.

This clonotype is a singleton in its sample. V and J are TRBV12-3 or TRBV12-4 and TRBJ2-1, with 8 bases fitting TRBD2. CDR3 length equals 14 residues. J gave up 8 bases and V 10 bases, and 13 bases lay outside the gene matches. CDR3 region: CATSRREGSYEQFF. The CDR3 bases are TGTGCCACCAGCCGCCGGGAGGGCAGCTATGAGCAGTTCTTC.

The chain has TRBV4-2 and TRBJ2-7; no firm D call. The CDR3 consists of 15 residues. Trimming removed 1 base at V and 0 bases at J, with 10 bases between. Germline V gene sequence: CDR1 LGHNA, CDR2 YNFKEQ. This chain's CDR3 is CASSQGEVFSYEQYF. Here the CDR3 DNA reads TGTGCCAGCAGCCAAGGAGAAGTCTTCTCCTACGAGCAGTACTTC.

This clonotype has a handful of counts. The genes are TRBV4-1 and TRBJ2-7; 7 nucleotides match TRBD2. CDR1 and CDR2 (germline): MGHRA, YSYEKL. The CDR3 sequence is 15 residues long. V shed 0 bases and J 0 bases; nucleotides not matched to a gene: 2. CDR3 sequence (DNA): TGCGCCAGCAGCCAAGATTCGGGAGGCTCCTACGAGCAGTACTTC. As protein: CASSQDSGGSYEQYF.

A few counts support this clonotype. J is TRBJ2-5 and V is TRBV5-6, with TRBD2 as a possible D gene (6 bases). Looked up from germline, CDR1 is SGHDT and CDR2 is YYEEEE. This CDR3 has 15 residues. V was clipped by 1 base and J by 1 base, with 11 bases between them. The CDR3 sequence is CASSLMVGSQETQYF. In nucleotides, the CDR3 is TGTGCCAGCAGCTTGATGGTCGGGAGCCAAGAGACCCAGTACTTC.

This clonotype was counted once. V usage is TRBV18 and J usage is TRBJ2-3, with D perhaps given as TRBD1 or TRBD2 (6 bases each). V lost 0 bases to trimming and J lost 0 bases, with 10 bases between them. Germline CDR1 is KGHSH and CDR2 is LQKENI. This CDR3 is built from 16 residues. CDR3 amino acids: CASSPPRGGSTDTQYF. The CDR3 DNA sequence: TGTGCCAGCTCACCACCGCGAGGGGGGAGCACAGATACGCAGTATTTT.

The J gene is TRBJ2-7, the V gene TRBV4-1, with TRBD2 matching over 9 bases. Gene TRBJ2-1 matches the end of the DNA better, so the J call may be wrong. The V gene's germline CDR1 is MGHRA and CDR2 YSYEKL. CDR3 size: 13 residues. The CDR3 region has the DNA TGCGCCAGCAGTGGGACTAGCCACAATGAGCAGTTCTTC. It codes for CASSGTSHNEQFF.

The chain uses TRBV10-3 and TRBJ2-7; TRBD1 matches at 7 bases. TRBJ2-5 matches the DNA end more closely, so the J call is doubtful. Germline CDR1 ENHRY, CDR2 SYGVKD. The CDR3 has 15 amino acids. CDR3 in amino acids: CAISGERGLIETQYF. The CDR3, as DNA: TGTGCCATCAGTGGGGAAAGGGGGCTTATTGAGACCCAGTACTTC.

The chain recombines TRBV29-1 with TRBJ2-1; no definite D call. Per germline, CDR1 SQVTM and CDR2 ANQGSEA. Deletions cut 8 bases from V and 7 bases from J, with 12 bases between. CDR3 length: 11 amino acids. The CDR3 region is CSTRRGNEQFF. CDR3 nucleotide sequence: TGCAGCACGAGGAGAGGAAATGAGCAGTTCTTC.

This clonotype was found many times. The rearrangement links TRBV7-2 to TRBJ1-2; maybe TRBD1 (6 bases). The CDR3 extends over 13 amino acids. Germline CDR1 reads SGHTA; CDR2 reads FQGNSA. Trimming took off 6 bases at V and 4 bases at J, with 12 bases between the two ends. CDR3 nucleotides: TGTGCCAGCAGTCCGGGACAAAGCTATGGCTACACCTTC. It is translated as CASSPGQSYGYTF.

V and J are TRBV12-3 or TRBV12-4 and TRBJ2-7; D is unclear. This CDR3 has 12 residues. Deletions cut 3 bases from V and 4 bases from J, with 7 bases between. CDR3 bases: TGTGCCAGCAGTTTGTCCCTATACGAGCAGTACTTC. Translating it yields CASSLSLYEQYF.

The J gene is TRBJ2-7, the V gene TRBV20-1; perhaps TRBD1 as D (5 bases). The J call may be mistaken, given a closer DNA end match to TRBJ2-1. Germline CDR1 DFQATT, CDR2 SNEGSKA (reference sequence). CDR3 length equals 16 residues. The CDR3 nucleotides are TGCAGTGCTAGAGAAATTCAGGGTTTAGGAAAGGGTGAGCAGTTCTTC. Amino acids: CSAREIQGLGKGEQFF.

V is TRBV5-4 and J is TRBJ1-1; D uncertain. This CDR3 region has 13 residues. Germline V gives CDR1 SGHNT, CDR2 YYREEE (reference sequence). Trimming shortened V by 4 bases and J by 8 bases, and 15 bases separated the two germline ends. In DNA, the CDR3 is TGTGCCAGCAGCACCGAGCCTTTGGCGGAAGCTTTCTTT. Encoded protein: CASSTEPLAEAFF. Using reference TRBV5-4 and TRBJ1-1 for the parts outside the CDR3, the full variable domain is ETGVTQSPTHLIKTRGQQVTLRCSSQSGHNTVSWYQQALGQGPQFIFQYYREEENGRGNFPPRFSGLQFPNYSSELNVNALELDDSALYLCASSTEPLAEAFFGQGTRLTVV.

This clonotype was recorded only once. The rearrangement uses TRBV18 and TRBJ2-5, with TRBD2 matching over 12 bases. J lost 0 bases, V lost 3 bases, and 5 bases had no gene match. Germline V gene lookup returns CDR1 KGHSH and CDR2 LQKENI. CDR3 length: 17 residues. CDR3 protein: CASSPALAGGNQETQYF. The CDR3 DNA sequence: TGTGCCAGCTCACCTGCGCTAGCGGGAGGGAACCAAGAGACCCAGTACTTC.